These 20 T cell receptor beta chains share one sample of origin, sequenced in a study of blood T cell repertoires in COVID-19. Sequencing used immunoSEQ multiplex PCR; TCRdb keeps in-frame clones, though not all of them. The sample carries under 200,000 clones, roughly 85% recorded once. The sample taken for sequencing was peripheral blood. These receptors all come from a woman in her sixties or seventies with COVID-19, enrolled during active disease.

V usage is TRBV24-1 and J usage is TRBJ2-5; 11 nucleotides match TRBD1. V dropped 5 bases and J dropped 4; count of bases not matched to a gene: 8. CDR3 length equals 16 residues. Germline assignment: CDR1 KGHDR and CDR2 SFDVKD. In nucleotides, the CDR3 is TGTGCCACCAGTGCCTGGACAGGGGGCTGGTCAGAGACCCAGTACTTC. Its protein product is CATSAWTGGWSETQYF.

This chain joins TRBV10-3 and TRBJ1-1; 8 bases agree with TRBD1. Unmatched junction bases numbered 11, after V lost 4 bases and J lost 4 bases. Germline V CDR1 and CDR2: ENHRY, SYGVKD. The CDR3 covers 16 residues. For the CDR3, the DNA is TGTGCCATCAGTGGGTTAGGGACAGGAGGAGGCACTGAAGCTTTCTTT. Its protein product is CAISGLGTGGGTEAFF.

The CDR3 DNA follows: TGTGCCAGCAGCAGGGGACAGGGGTGGGGTGAAGCTTTCTTT. Its protein is CASSRGQGWGEAFF. This chain uses TRBV11-2 with TRBJ1-1; TRBD1 agrees at 10 bases. CDR3 size: 14 residues. After removal of 5 bases from V and 7 bases from J, the junction contained 7 bases not matched to a gene. CDR1 SGHAT and CDR2 FQNNGV come from the germline V gene.

This rearrangement joins TRBV29-1 to TRBJ2-1, with TRBD2 identical over 12 bases. In germline, CDR1 is SQVTM, CDR2 ANQGSEA. The CDR3 has 20 amino acids. V was clipped by 2 bases and J by 5 bases; unmatched bases: 19. CDR3 bases: TGCAGCGTTGAAAATTTTGTGCGGGCTAGCGGGGGGGCCTTGGACAATGAGCAGTTCTTC. Amino acid sequence: CSVENFVRASGGALDNEQFF.

This clone was counted between two and nine times. This chain's CDR3 is CASSPMGSTYDTGELFF. CDR3 DNA sequence: TGCGCCAGCAGCCCTATGGGGAGTACGTATGACACCGGGGAGCTGTTTTTT. This chain uses TRBV5-1 with TRBJ2-2; D perhaps matches TRBD2 (5 bases). The CDR3 is made up of 17 amino acids. Germline lookup yields CDR1 SGHRS and CDR2 YFSETQ. Deletions cut 4 bases from V and 3 bases from J, with 19 bases between.

CDR3 in DNA: TGTGCCAGCAGTTGGGACAGGCTCTCCTACGAGCAGTACGTC. Amino acids: CASSWDRLSYEQYV. V is TRBV6-5 and J is TRBJ2-7, with 8 bases matching TRBD1. The trim removed 4 bases at V and 0 bases at J, leaving 2 bases unmatched. The CDR3 runs 14 residues. Germline CDR1 and CDR2: MNHEY and SVGAGI.

This chain links TRBV30 with TRBJ1-5; unclear D gene. Looked up from germline, CDR1 is GTSNPN and CDR2 is SVGIG (reference sequence). The CDR3 totals 13 residues. Between the trimmed V and J ends, which lost 2 bases and 7 bases, there was a span of 12 bases. The CDR3 sequence: CAWSIGVAQPQHF. CDR3 bases: TGTGCCTGGAGTATCGGGGTGGCGCAGCCCCAGCATTTT.

The chain recombines TRBV7-2 with TRBJ1-1, with 11 bases fitting TRBD1. The CDR3 sequence is 17 residues long. CDR1 is SGHTA and CDR2 is FQGNSA in the germline V gene. J lost 0 bases, V lost 3 bases, and 6 bases had no gene match. In nucleotides, the CDR3 is TGTGCCAGCAGCTTTGGGACAGGGGGGGACCTGAACACTGAAGCTTTCTTT. Amino acids: CASSFGTGGDLNTEAFF.

The chain has TRBV6-5 and TRBJ2-5, with D maybe TRBD1 (6 bases). This CDR3 spans 13 amino acids. Trimming took off 7 bases at V and 2 bases at J, with 11 bases between the two ends. CDR1 MNHEY and CDR2 SVGAGI come from the germline V gene. The DNA for the CDR3 is TGTGCCAGCACCCCCAGGGGTCAAGAGACCCAGTACTTC. Protein: CASTPRGQETQYF.

The V call is TRBV5-6, the J call TRBJ2-7, with 7 bases identical to TRBD1. Germline V CDR1 and CDR2: SGHDT, YYEEEE. This CDR3 is built from 15 residues. The V and J ends lost 2 bases and 0 bases, in that order; junction bases with no gene match: 5. Here the CDR3 reads CASSFRTGNSYEQYF. The CDR3 region has the DNA TGTGCCAGCAGCTTCCGGACAGGAAACTCCTACGAGCAGTACTTC.

This clone was picked up one time. The V call is TRBV5-1, the J call TRBJ1-6; 7 nucleotides agree with TRBD1. The CDR3 has 14 residues. Germline CDR1 and CDR2: SGHRS and YFSETQ. V trimming: 4 bases; J trimming: 7 bases; junction bases outside the gene matches: 5. CDR3 protein: CASSADRANSPLHF. The CDR3 coding sequence is TGCGCCAGCAGCGCTGACAGGGCCAATTCACCCCTCCACTTT. The whole variable domain, remainder taken from reference TRBV5-1 and TRBJ1-6, is KAGVTQTPRYLIKTRGQQVTLSCSPISGHRSVSWYQQTPGQGLQFLFEYFSETQRNKGNFPGRFSGRQFSNSRSEMNVSTLELGDSALYLCASSADRANSPLHFGNGTRLTVT.

The CDR3 nucleotides read TGCAGCGTTGATGGGACAGGGGGCCGGAACACTGAAGCTTTCTTT. This translates into CSVDGTGGRNTEAFF. This chain links TRBV29-1 with TRBJ1-1; 12 bases fit TRBD1. Trimming took 3 bases from V and 1 from J; bases not matched to a gene: 3. The CDR3 extends over 15 amino acids. Germline CDR1 SQVTM, CDR2 ANQGSEA.

The genes are TRBV11-2 and TRBJ2-7; possible D gene TRBD1, 5 bases. This CDR3 is 16 amino acids long. Trimming pared 4 bases from V and 0 bases from J, leaving 16 bases between. Germline V CDR1 and CDR2: SGHAT, FQNNGV. The CDR3 DNA follows: TGTGCCAGCAGCTCGTTAACAGGTGTCCCCTCCTACGAGCAGTACGTC. Translation gives CASSSLTGVPSYEQYV.

The V and J genes are TRBV11-1 and TRBJ1-2, with 7 bases fitting TRBD1. Germline values: CDR1 SGHAT, CDR2 FQDESV (reference sequence). The ends lost 2 bases at V and 8 bases at J; junction bases unmatched: 5. The CDR3 sequence is 13 residues long. The CDR3 bases are TGTGCCAGCAGCTTACTGAGACAGGGAGGCTACACCTTC. Its protein product is CASSLLRQGGYTF.

The V gene is TRBV6-5, the J gene TRBJ2-7; TRBD1 agrees at 7 bases. V was pared by 8 bases and J by 2 bases, with 6 bases of the junction left unmatched. CDR1 MNHEY and CDR2 SVGAGI come from the germline V gene. The CDR3 consists of 13 residues. The CDR3 loop reads CASARQGTYEQYF. The CDR3 bases are TGTGCCAGCGCCAGACAGGGAACCTACGAGCAGTACTTC.

This CDR3 is CASSRSGNIQYF. The CDR3, as DNA: TGTGCCAGCAGTCGCAGCGGTAACATTCAGTACTTC. V gene TRBV2 combines with J gene TRBJ2-4, with D possibly TRBD2 on 5 matching bases. Germline CDR1 is SNHLY and CDR2 is FYNNEI. Trimming removed 5 bases at V and 7 bases at J, with 9 bases between. The CDR3 sequence is 12 residues long.

The chain couples TRBV18 to TRBJ1-1; a possible D gene is TRBD1 (5 bases). Germline CDR1 KGHSH, CDR2 LQKENI. V was shortened by 6 bases and J by 7 bases, with 18 bases between the two germline ends. This CDR3 region has 14 residues. The CDR3 protein is CASSAIGDSREAFF. DNA of the CDR3: TGTGCCAGCTCTGCGATCGGGGACTCCCGTGAAGCTTTCTTT.

This rearrangement joins TRBV3-1 (or the pseudogene TRBV3-2) to TRBJ1-1; 7 nucleotides align to TRBD1. The CDR3 totals 13 residues. V shed 2 bases and J 7 bases; nucleotides not matched to a gene: 4. The germline V gene has CDR1 LGHDT and CDR2 YNNKEL (reference sequence). CDR3 sequence (DNA): TGTGCCAGCAGCCAAAGGGACAGTAGTGAAGCTTTCTTT. Residues: CASSQRDSSEAFF.

This chain links TRBV3-1 (or the pseudogene TRBV3-2) with TRBJ1-2; TRBD1 matches at 9 bases. The V and J ends lost 6 bases and 4 bases, in that order; junction bases with no gene match: 0. The CDR3 contains 12 residues. Germline assignment: CDR1 LGHDT and CDR2 YNNKEL (reference sequence). CDR3 region: CASRTGGYGYTF. The CDR3 bases are TGTGCCAGCAGGACAGGGGGCTATGGCTACACCTTC.

The rearrangement joins TRBV27 to TRBJ2-4, with a possible D match to TRBD1 (5 bases). Germline CDR1 and CDR2: MNHEY and SMNVEV (reference sequence). V was pared by 7 bases and J by 7 bases, with 17 bases between. The CDR3 is 14 amino acids. This chain's CDR3 is CASTSGRVLNIQYF. CDR3 nucleotides: TGTGCCAGCACCTCGGGCAGGGTTCTTAACATTCAGTACTTC.